A single sample is the source of the 31 T cell receptor beta chains below, sequenced in a study of cytomegalovirus exposure and HLA in healthy donors. Primers for the PCR totalled 60 Vbeta and 13 Jbeta. Clones were read by immunoSEQ multiplex PCR, and TCRdb kept only the in-frame ones, dropping some. The data show about 150,000 clones, roughly 70% seen once. The sample consisted of PBMCs. Source of these receptors: a man in his forties or fifties in good health and CMV-seronegative.

V gene TRBV7-8 combines with J gene TRBJ2-7; 9 bases align to TRBD1. The CDR3 has 14 residues. The germline gives CDR1 SGHVS, CDR2 FQNEAQ. With 6 bases clipped from V and 2 bases from J, the junction kept 5 bases outside the gene matches. Here the CDR3 reads CASSRTGGAYEQYF. In nucleotides, the CDR3 is TGTGCCAGCAGTCGTACAGGGGGCGCCTACGAGCAGTACTTC.

The chain recombines TRBV9 with TRBJ2-7; the match to TRBD2 covers 8 bases. The trim removed 4 bases at V and 4 bases at J, leaving 10 bases unmatched. Germline V gene data show CDR1 as SGDLS and CDR2 as YYNGEE. The CDR3 loop spans 15 amino acids. CDR3 residues: CASSPRSSGSYEQYF. CDR3 bases: TGTGCCAGCAGCCCCCGCTCGAGCGGGAGTTACGAGCAGTACTTC.

As DNA, the CDR3 is TGCGCCAGCAGCCCGCAGGTCGCAGCATACTACGAGCAGTACTTC. It codes for CASSPQVAAYYEQYF. This rearrangement joins TRBV4-3 to TRBJ2-7; D gene ambiguous. Between the trimmed V and J ends, which lost 4 bases and 3 bases, there was a span of 16 bases. Germline lookup yields CDR1 LGHNA and CDR2 YSLEER. CDR3 length: 15 residues.

This sequence joins TRBV7-9 and TRBJ2-5, with D possibly being TRBD2 (6 bases). V lost 5 bases and J lost 4, with 11 bases in between. The CDR3 spans 13 residues. Looked up from germline, CDR1 is SEHNR and CDR2 is FQNEAQ (reference sequence). CDR3 sequence (DNA): TGTGCCAGCAGCAGATGGCGGGGAGAGACCCAGTACTTC. It specifies CASSRWRGETQYF.

The V gene is TRBV30, the J gene TRBJ2-5; no clear D. The germline CDR1 and CDR2 sequences are GTSNPN and SVGIG (reference sequence). There are 13 residues in the CDR3. Trimming took off 4 bases at V and 1 base at J, with 10 bases between the two ends. CDR3 region: CAWMNRVQETQYF. DNA of the CDR3: TGTGCCTGGATGAACCGGGTCCAAGAGACCCAGTACTTC.

The chain has TRBV6-5 and TRBJ1-1; maybe TRBD1 (5 bases). CDR1 and CDR2 (germline): MNHEY, SVGAGI. Trimming pared 7 bases from V and 0 bases from J, leaving 12 bases between. The CDR3 has 14 residues. The CDR3 nucleotides are TGTGCCAGCAAGGGCGGGGGGATGAACACTGAAGCTTTCTTT. Its translation: CASKGGGMNTEAFF.

The rearrangement uses TRBV4-1 and TRBJ1-4; no clear D gene. Germline V gives CDR1 MGHRA, CDR2 YSYEKL. The CDR3 is 14 amino acids. Between the trimmed V and J ends, which lost 2 bases and 4 bases, there was a span of 8 bases. CDR3 region: CASSQWELNEKLFF. In DNA form, the CDR3 reads TGCGCCAGCAGCCAATGGGAGCTTAATGAAAAACTGTTTTTT.

The V call is TRBV18, the J call TRBJ1-2, with D possibly matching TRBD1 (5 bases). V was clipped by 3 bases and J by 8 bases, with 16 bases between them. CDR3 length: 14 residues. Germline V gene sequence: CDR1 KGHSH, CDR2 LQKENI. CDR3 sequence reads: CASSPRGEGGGYTF. CDR3 DNA sequence: TGTGCCAGCTCACCCCGGGGGGAAGGAGGAGGCTACACCTTC.

V is TRBV4-3 and J is TRBJ2-3, with 10 nucleotides matching TRBD2. The V and J ends lost 3 bases and 4 bases, in that order; junction bases with no gene match: 7. There are 16 residues in the CDR3. CDR1 and CDR2 (germline): LGHNA, YSLEER. In nucleotides, the CDR3 is TGCGCCAGCAGCCAGGGTGGCAGCGGGGGGGCAGATACGCAGTATTTT. Translated, it gives CASSQGGSGGADTQYF.

This clone was seen only a few times. The V gene is TRBV5-6, the J gene TRBJ2-5; D is perhaps TRBD1 (7 bases). The germline V and J ends were trimmed by 1 base and 4 bases, with 11 bases remaining between them. CDR1 and CDR2 (germline): SGHDT, YYEEEE. The CDR3 has 14 amino acids. The CDR3 DNA sequence: TGTGCCAGCAGCTTGAGGCAGGGGGGAGAGACCCAGTACTTC. This gives the protein CASSLRQGGETQYF.

This chain links TRBV5-6 with TRBJ2-7; 9 bases are shared with TRBD1. Germline trimming cut 4 bases from V and 6 bases from J; bases unmatched to any gene: 11. The CDR3 sequence is 15 residues long. CDR1 SGHDT and CDR2 YYEEEE come from the germline V gene. The CDR3 sequence is CASSPTGTGWVEQYF. CDR3 in DNA: TGTGCCAGCAGCCCCACCGGGACAGGGTGGGTCGAGCAGTACTTC.

J is TRBJ2-2 and V is TRBV30; D remains unclear. This CDR3 region has 12 residues. Trimming pared 4 bases from V and 1 base from J, leaving 4 bases between. In germline, CDR1 is GTSNPN, CDR2 SVGIG (reference sequence). As DNA, the CDR3 is TGTGCCTGGAATCAGAACACCGGGGAGCTGTTTTTT. Protein: CAWNQNTGELFF.

The CDR3 spells CASSEGHLTQYF. CDR3 nucleotides: TGTGCCAGCAGCGAGGGACACCTTACGCAGTATTTT. The chain recombines TRBV9 with TRBJ2-3; TRBD1 might be the D (6 bases). Germline CDR1 is SGDLS and CDR2 is YYNGEE. V shed 3 bases and J shed 8 bases, with 10 bases lying between them. The CDR3 extends over 12 amino acids.

The chain recombines TRBV4-2 with TRBJ2-7; tentatively, D is TRBD1 (5 bases). V was cut by 1 base and J by 5 bases, with 6 bases left in between. CDR1 and CDR2 (germline): LGHNA, YNFKEQ. This CDR3 has 12 amino acids. CDR3 DNA sequence: TGTGCCAGCAGCCAAGCGGACAACGAGCAGTACTTC. This codes for CASSQADNEQYF.

The gene calls are TRBV29-1 and TRBJ2-7, with 10 bases matching TRBD1. The V gene's germline CDR1 is SQVTM and CDR2 ANQGSEA. This CDR3 contains 12 residues. With 5 bases clipped from V and 5 bases from J, the junction kept 3 bases outside the gene matches. The CDR3 protein is CSVYGQGDEQYF. The CDR3 DNA follows: TGCAGCGTTTATGGACAGGGGGACGAGCAGTACTTC.

This sequence joins TRBV6-5 and TRBJ1-1; the D is unclear. CDR3 length: 15 residues. Per the germline V gene, CDR1 is MNHEY and CDR2 is SVGAGI. V gave up 5 bases and J gave up 1 base, with 14 bases separating them. This chain's CDR3 is CASSPLERTNTEAFF. As DNA, the CDR3 is TGTGCCAGCAGTCCGCTAGAACGTACGAACACTGAAGCTTTCTTT.

The chain combines TRBV5-1 with TRBJ1-4, with 7 bases lining up with TRBD1. The length of the CDR3 is 15 residues. V dropped 0 bases and J dropped 5; count of bases not matched to a gene: 4. CDR1 and CDR2 (germline): SGHRS, YFSETQ. Here the CDR3 DNA reads TGCGCCAGCAGCTTGGGGATACAGGGGAATGAAAAACTGTTTTTT. Its translation: CASSLGIQGNEKLFF.

The CDR3 region has the DNA TGTGCCAGCAGTTACGAGCGGGAGAGGTCCTACGAGCAGTACTTC. Translation gives CASSYERERSYEQYF. V and J are TRBV6-5 and TRBJ2-7, with 8 bases aligning to TRBD2. There are 15 residues in the CDR3. Germline V lookup: CDR1 MNHEY, CDR2 SVGAGI. With V trimmed by 2 bases and J by 1 base, 4 bases remained unmatched.

The genes are TRBV6-1 and TRBJ2-2; 7 positions match TRBD2. V was clipped by 4 bases and J by 2 bases; unmatched bases: 10. The CDR3 totals 17 residues. Per the germline V gene, CDR1 is MNHNS and CDR2 is SASEGT. The chain's CDR3 is CASSVRGGGLNTGELFF. CDR3 sequence (DNA): TGTGCCAGCAGTGTTCGGGGCGGGGGTCTTAACACCGGGGAGCTGTTTTTT.

The V call is TRBV5-6, the J call TRBJ2-7; 7 bases line up with TRBD1. The trim removed 4 bases at V and 2 bases at J, leaving 9 bases unmatched. Germline V gene data show CDR1 as SGHDT and CDR2 as YYEEEE. The CDR3 has 15 amino acids. The CDR3 DNA is TGTGCCAGCAGCCGTGGGACAGTGTTTGCCTACGAGCAGTACTTC. Protein product: CASSRGTVFAYEQYF.

The CDR3 sequence: CASSYRNGGAKDTQYF. CDR3 coding DNA: TGTGCCAGCAGTTACCGGAACGGGGGGGCCAAAGATACGCAGTATTTT. The V call is TRBV6-5, the J call TRBJ2-3; 8 positions agree with TRBD2. The CDR3 loop spans 16 amino acids. Per germline, CDR1 MNHEY and CDR2 SVGAGI. The V and J ends lost 2 bases and 5 bases, in that order; junction bases with no gene match: 9.

The gene calls are TRBV29-1 and TRBJ2-3; no firm D call. CDR3 size: 14 residues. Per the germline V gene, CDR1 is SQVTM and CDR2 is ANQGSEA. V was cut by 7 bases and J by 4 bases, with 18 bases left in between. In nucleotides, the CDR3 is TGCAGCGCCCAACAATCACCCAGTGCAGATACGCAGTATTTT. Its translation is CSAQQSPSADTQYF.

The chain links TRBV7-2 to TRBJ2-1; a weak D match, TRBD2 (5 bases). CDR1 is SGHTA, CDR2 FQGNSA, per germline. There are 14 residues in the CDR3. V lost 1 base and J lost 5, with 9 bases in between. CDR3 sequence reads: CASSLDAGNNEQFF. The CDR3 DNA follows: TGTGCCAGCAGCTTAGACGCGGGTAACAATGAGCAGTTCTTC.

The chain is built from TRBV28 and TRBJ2-7; D might be TRBD2 (6 bases). This CDR3 spans 12 amino acids. CDR1 and CDR2 (germline): MDHEN, SYDVKM. Between the trimmed V and J ends, which lost 7 bases and 5 bases, there was a span of 12 bases. In DNA, the CDR3 is TGTGCCAGCATGCGGGATGCCCACGAGCAGTACTTC. This sequence encodes CASMRDAHEQYF.

As to this clone: The sample contains more than one DNA sequence encoding this CDR3. The chain combines TRBV9 with TRBJ1-2; the D gene is possibly TRBD1 (5 bases). The CDR3 contains 12 residues. V gave up 0 bases and J gave up 5 bases, with 5 bases separating them. Germline CDR1 reads SGDLS; CDR2 reads YYNGEE. This CDR3 reads CASSVEGYGYTF. CDR3 in DNA: TGTGCCAGCAGCGTAGAGGGGTATGGCTACACCTTC.

The chain recombines TRBV30 with TRBJ1-2; D may be TRBD1 (6 bases). Trimming removed 3 bases at V and 4 bases at J, with 15 bases between. The CDR3 length is 14 residues. Germline V lookup: CDR1 GTSNPN, CDR2 SVGIG (reference sequence). CDR3 region: CAWSQGSSFYGYTF. CDR3 nucleotides: TGTGCCTGGAGCCAGGGGTCGTCCTTCTATGGCTACACCTTC.

This clone has just a few counts. The chain joins TRBV6-1 to TRBJ2-1, with 9 bases fitting TRBD2. CDR1 is MNHNS, CDR2 SASEGT, per germline. Trimming at V came to 4 bases and at J to 10 bases, leaving 20 bases not matched to a gene. This CDR3 region has 18 residues. CDR3 loop: CASSGGVGGLAGAWEQFF. The CDR3 DNA follows: TGTGCCAGCAGTGGTGGGGTGGGGGGGTTAGCGGGAGCATGGGAGCAGTTCTTC.

This clone was picked up a small number of times. The V gene is TRBV29-1, the J gene TRBJ1-2, with 8 bases matching TRBD1. The germline V gene encodes CDR1 SQVTM and CDR2 ANQGSEA. V shed 6 bases, J shed 8 bases, and the junction held 14 bases outside the gene matches. This CDR3 is built from 14 residues. Here the CDR3 DNA reads TGCAGCGTCCAAAAACCGGACAGGGTGGGGGGCTACACCTTC. Protein product: CSVQKPDRVGGYTF.

The genes are TRBV15 and TRBJ1-2; D is unclear. Trimming shortened V by 0 bases and J by 4 bases, and 6 bases separated the two germline ends. The CDR3 consists of 13 residues. Germline V lookup: CDR1 LNHNV, CDR2 YYDKDF (reference sequence). The CDR3 nucleotides read TGTGCCACCAGCAGAGACAGGATCTATGGCTACACCTTC. As protein: CATSRDRIYGYTF. The whole variable domain, remainder taken from reference TRBV15 and TRBJ1-2, is DAMVIQNPRYQVTQFGKPVTLSCSQTLNHNVMYWYQQKSSQAPKLLFHYYDKDFNNEADTPDNFQSRRPNTSFCFLDIRSPGLGDTAMYLCATSRDRIYGYTFGSGTRLTVV.

This clone was seen only a few times. The CDR3 region is CASSRTGGAYEQYF. CDR3 coding DNA: TGCGCCAGCAGCCGAACGGGGGGGGCCTACGAGCAGTACTTC. The chain is built from TRBV4-3 and TRBJ2-7; TRBD2 matches at 8 bases. There are 14 residues in the CDR3. Germline values: CDR1 LGHNA, CDR2 YSLEER. After removal of 4 bases from V and 2 bases from J, the junction contained 4 bases not matched to a gene.

The V gene is TRBV6-1, the J gene TRBJ2-5, with a tentative D call TRBD1 (5 bases). CDR1 MNHNS and CDR2 SASEGT come from the germline V gene. The CDR3 covers 13 residues. The V end was cut by 8 bases, the J end by 3 bases, with 13 bases between. The CDR3 nucleotides are TGTGCCAGCGGGGCGATAAAGGAAGAGACCCAGTACTTC. It is translated as CASGAIKEETQYF.